The entry below gives a single T cell receptor beta chain sequence along with its context. Random hexamers served to reverse transcribe roughly 0.5 to 1 ug RNA. MiXCR, applied by TCRdb to the immunoSEQ multiplex PCR reads, yields one record per CDR3 protein. The sample lists 110,000 to 150,000 distinct CDR3 sequences, around 95% seen once, with 0.065% to 0.1% in the top ten. This sample is drawn from a study of CD8 T cells in Susac syndrome. The TCR originated in a human donor with Susac syndrome. The sequenced sample was CD4+ T cells from PBMCs.

Here the CDR3 DNA reads TGTGCCAGCAGCGTAAGGGGCTCTGGGGCCAACGTCCTGACTTTC. Residues: CASSVRGSGANVLTF. The chain combines TRBV9 with TRBJ2-6; a weak D match, TRBD1 (5 bases). Germline values: CDR1 SGDLS, CDR2 YYNGEE. V dropped 1 base and J dropped 0 bases, with 5 bases sitting between them. The CDR3 totals 15 residues.